This T cell receptor (beta chain) comes out of a study of blood T cell repertoires in COVID-19 (TCRdb year 2020). With regard to the full study: Samples covering the acute and convalescent phases of COVID-19 were provided by collaborators in the United States, Italy and Spain. The prospective study material was composed of cDNA or gDNA derived from T cells, B-cell-depleted T cells, or PBMCs. Subjects who had been exposed to COVID-19, were actively infected with it, or had recovered from it provided the deeply sampled blood TCRbeta repertoires that made up the dataset. The repertoires were made available in a free public database intended to serve as a resource for research on the immune response to SARS-CoV-2. The samples were drawn from the first 160 participants of the ongoing ImmuneRACE study and from over 950 subjects provided by 6 global collaborators. Sample metadata almost always included a de-identified subject ID, COVID-19 status, age in years and sex. Where available, HLA class I and class II types were obtained from metadata supplied by the sample provider rather than from assay-based typing.

Notes on this clone: What antigen it recognizes has not been identified. No base quality information exists; no much larger clone differs at one position.

Study-wide findings and limitations: The quantity of clinical and demographic metadata differed by source and by participant and was supplied without curation.

In Seattle, one collaborating source enrolled patients while the infection was active and tracked those patients longitudinally over the course of disease. The collaborating institutions used their own protocols to collect whole blood in K2EDTA tubes. For TCRbeta analysis, collaborators shipped samples as frozen whole blood, isolated PBMCs, or DNA extracted from either of those sample types. TCRbeta CDR3 regions were amplified from genomic DNA by means of the immunoSEQ Assay, a bias-controlled multiplex PCR. For the original study's pipeline: The number of nucleated cells in each sample was estimated by amplification of reference gene primers within the assay. To quantify the absolute abundance of each unique TCRbeta CDR3 rearrangement, sequence reads were collapsed and filtered. For each sample, productive Simpson clonality was calculated as the square root of Simpson's diversity index across productive rearrangements. Not all clones reach the TCRdb copy of this immuneACCESS table, which keeps in-frame sequences only. Checked studies attribute under half of the gap to unresolved V genes and leave the rest unexplained. The DNA gave D and trimming, while V, J and clone size come from that table. This sample holds over 150,000 clones; roughly 81% were observed only once. The ten biggest clones cover 10% to 15% of the sample.

Sequenced input: peripheral blood. This clonotype was obtained from a woman of 80 years or more with COVID-19, enrolled during active disease.

The CDR3 protein is CASSLGQWGTGELFF. The DNA is as follows: TGTGCCAGCAGCTTGGGACAGTGGGGCACCGGGGAGCTGTTTTTT. Here the chain combines TRBV7-7 and TRBJ2-2, with TRBD1 matching 7 junction bases. Reading from cysteine to phenylalanine, the CDR3 counts 15 amino acids. Only the CDR3 DNA stays, 45 bases, in frame from base 1. V trim: 3 bases; J trim: 4 bases; unmatched bases: 5. CDR1 and CDR2, per the germline V gene (reference sequence), are SSHAT and FNYEAQ.